Below are 9 T cell receptor beta chains sequenced from a single sample in a study of T cell responses to AZD1222 COVID-19 vaccine. The protocol was immunoSEQ multiplex PCR, while the TCRdb copy is restricted to in-frame clones and leaves out a portion. The data show about 140,000 clones, approximately 83% seen once. Sequencing used peripheral blood, obtained on day 0 of AZD1222 vaccination. The receptors come from an adult in good health.

The genes are TRBV27 and TRBJ2-4, with D possibly TRBD1 on 5 matching bases. Germline CDR1 is MNHEY and CDR2 is SMNVEV (reference sequence). The germline V and J ends were trimmed by 7 bases and 0 bases, with 10 bases remaining between them. This CDR3 is built from 14 residues. The chain's CDR3 is CASTDTLAKNIQYF. The CDR3 DNA follows: TGTGCCAGCACGGACACCCTAGCCAAAAACATTCAGTACTTC.

This chain connects TRBV12-5 to TRBJ2-1; 8 bases match TRBD2. The CDR3 sequence is 16 residues long. Trimming cost V 3 bases and J 9 bases; bases outside gene matches: 13. Germline assignment: CDR1 LGHNT and CDR2 FRNRAP. The CDR3 bases are TGTGCTAGTGGTTTAGAAAGGACTAGCCTGGTCGGTGAGCAGTTCTTC. It codes for CASGLERTSLVGEQFF.

The J gene is TRBJ1-2, the V gene TRBV12-5; D is perhaps TRBD1 (6 bases). The CDR3 contains 15 residues. CDR1 and CDR2 from the germline V gene are LGHNT and FRNRAP. V lost 4 bases to trimming and J lost 6 bases, with 18 bases between them. CDR3 sequence: CASGSYREGYDGYTF. CDR3 coding DNA: TGTGCTAGTGGTTCTTACAGGGAAGGTTATGATGGCTACACCTTC.

CDR3: CAIAGGNEQFF. The CDR3 nucleotides are TGTGCCATTGCGGGTGGCAATGAGCAGTTCTTC. This chain uses TRBV6-6 with TRBJ2-1; weak D call: TRBD2 (5 bases). Germline V gene lookup returns CDR1 MNHNY and CDR2 SVGAGI (reference sequence). This CDR3 is 11 amino acids long. The germline V and J ends were trimmed by 10 bases and 6 bases, with 10 bases remaining between them.

This chain connects TRBV5-1 to TRBJ1-3, with TRBD1 identical over 8 bases. Germline V CDR1 and CDR2: SGHRS, YFSETQ. J gave up 2 bases and V 4 bases, and 8 bases lay outside the gene matches. This CDR3 is built from 16 residues. The CDR3 DNA reads TGCGCCAGCAGCCCGGGGGAGACAGGGGCTGGAAACACCATATATTTT. Amino acid sequence: CASSPGETGAGNTIYF.

V usage is TRBV6-5 and J usage is TRBJ2-3; 7 bases agree with TRBD1. The CDR3 is made up of 15 amino acids. From germline, CDR1 is MNHEY and CDR2 SVGAGI. Trimming took 6 bases from V and 0 from J; bases not matched to a gene: 6. The CDR3 coding sequence is TGTGCCAGCAGCCCGGGACAGACTAGCACAGATACGCAGTATTTT. It is translated as CASSPGQTSTDTQYF.

The J gene is TRBJ1-1, the V gene TRBV20-1, with no clear D. Germline V gives CDR1 DFQATT, CDR2 SNEGSKA (reference sequence). This CDR3 region has 9 residues. The V end was cut by 6 bases, the J end by 10 bases, with 9 bases between. CDR3 protein: CSAPPLAFF. CDR3 nucleotide sequence: TGCAGTGCCCCCCCCCTAGCTTTCTTT.

The chain has TRBV5-6 and TRBJ1-2; 7 nucleotides match TRBD1. The germline V gene encodes CDR1 SGHDT and CDR2 YYEEEE. CDR3 size: 14 residues. Losses at the gene ends were 4 bases for V and 3 bases for J; bases not matched to a gene: 6. In nucleotides, the CDR3 is TGTGCCAGCAGCGACAGGGAGGGATACTATGGCTACACCTTC. Residues: CASSDREGYYGYTF.

J is TRBJ2-5 and V is TRBV6-5, with TRBD2 matching 7 bases. V lost 6 bases and J lost 5; bases outside the gene matches: 12. From germline, CDR1 is MNHEY and CDR2 SVGAGI. The CDR3 loop spans 15 amino acids. The CDR3: CASRRGGVESETQYF. The CDR3 DNA reads as TGTGCCAGCAGAAGGGGAGGGGTGGAGAGTGAGACCCAGTACTTC.